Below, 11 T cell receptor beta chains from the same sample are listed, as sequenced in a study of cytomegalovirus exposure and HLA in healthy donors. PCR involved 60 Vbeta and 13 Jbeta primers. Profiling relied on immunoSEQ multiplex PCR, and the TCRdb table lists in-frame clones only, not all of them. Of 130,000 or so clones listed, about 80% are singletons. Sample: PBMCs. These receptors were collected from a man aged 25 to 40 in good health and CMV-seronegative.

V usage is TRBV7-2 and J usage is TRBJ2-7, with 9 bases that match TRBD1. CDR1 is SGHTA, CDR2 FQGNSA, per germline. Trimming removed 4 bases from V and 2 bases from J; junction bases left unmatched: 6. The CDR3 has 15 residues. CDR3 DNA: TGTGCCAGCAGCTCCGACAGGGGGTACACCTACGAGCAGTACTTC. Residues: CASSSDRGYTYEQYF.

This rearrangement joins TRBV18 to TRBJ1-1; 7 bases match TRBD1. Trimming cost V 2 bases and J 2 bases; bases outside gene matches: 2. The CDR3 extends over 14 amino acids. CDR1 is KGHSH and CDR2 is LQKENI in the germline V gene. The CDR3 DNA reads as TGTGCCAGCTCACCAGGACAGGTCAACACTGAAGCTTTCTTT. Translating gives CASSPGQVNTEAFF.

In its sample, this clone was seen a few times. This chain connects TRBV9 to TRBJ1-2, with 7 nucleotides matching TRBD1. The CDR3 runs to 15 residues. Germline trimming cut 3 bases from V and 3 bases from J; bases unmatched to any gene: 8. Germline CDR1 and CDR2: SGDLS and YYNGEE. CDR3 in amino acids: CASSARQGNDYGYTF. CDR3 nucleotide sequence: TGTGCCAGCAGCGCTAGACAGGGTAATGACTATGGCTACACCTTC.

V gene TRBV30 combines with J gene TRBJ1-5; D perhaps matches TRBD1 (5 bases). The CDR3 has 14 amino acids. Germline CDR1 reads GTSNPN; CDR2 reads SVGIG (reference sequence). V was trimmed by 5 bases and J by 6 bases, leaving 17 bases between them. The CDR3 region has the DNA TGTGCCTGGGTACGGCGGGGGTTTGGTCAGCCCCAGCATTTT. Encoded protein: CAWVRRGFGQPQHF.

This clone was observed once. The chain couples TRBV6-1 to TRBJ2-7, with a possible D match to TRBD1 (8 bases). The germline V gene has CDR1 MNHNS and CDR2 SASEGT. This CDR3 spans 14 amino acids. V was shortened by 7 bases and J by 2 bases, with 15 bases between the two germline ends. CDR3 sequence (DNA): TGTGCCAGCACCCAAACAGGGGGGGCCTACGAGCAGTACTTC. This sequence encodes CASTQTGGAYEQYF.

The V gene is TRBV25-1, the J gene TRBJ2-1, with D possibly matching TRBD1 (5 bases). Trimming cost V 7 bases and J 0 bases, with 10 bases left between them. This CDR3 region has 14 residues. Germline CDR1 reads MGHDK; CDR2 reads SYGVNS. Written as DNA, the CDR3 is TGTGCCAGCACTGACAGTGCCTCCTACAATGAGCAGTTCTTC. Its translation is CASTDSASYNEQFF.

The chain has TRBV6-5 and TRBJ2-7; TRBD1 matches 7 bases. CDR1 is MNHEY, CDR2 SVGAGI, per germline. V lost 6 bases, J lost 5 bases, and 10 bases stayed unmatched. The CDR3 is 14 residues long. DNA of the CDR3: TGTGCCAGCAGGACCCGACAGGGTCAGAACGAGCAGTACTTC. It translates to CASRTRQGQNEQYF.

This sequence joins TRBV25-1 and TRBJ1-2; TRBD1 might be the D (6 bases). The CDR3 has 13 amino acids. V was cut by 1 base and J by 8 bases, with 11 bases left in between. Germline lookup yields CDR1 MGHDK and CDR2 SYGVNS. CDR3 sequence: CASSESWGLGYTF. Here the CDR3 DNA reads TGTGCCAGCAGTGAATCGTGGGGGCTCGGCTACACCTTC.

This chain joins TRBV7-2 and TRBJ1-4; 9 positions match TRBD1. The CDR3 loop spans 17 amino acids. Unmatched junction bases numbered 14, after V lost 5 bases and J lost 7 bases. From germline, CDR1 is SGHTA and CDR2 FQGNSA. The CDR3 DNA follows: TGTGCCAGCAGCCTAAGGGCAACGGGACAGGGTACTGAAAAACTGTTTTTT. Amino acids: CASSLRATGQGTEKLFF.

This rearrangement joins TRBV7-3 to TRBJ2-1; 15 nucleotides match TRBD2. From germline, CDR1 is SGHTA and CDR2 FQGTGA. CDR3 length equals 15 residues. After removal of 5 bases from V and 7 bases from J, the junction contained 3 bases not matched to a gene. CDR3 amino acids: CASSTGLAGGNEQFF. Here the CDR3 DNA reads TGTGCCAGCAGCACGGGACTAGCGGGGGGAAATGAGCAGTTCTTC.

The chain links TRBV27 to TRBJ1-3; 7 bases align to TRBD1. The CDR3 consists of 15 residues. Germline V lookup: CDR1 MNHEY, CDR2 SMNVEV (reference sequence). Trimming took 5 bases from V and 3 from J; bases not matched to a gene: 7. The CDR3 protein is CASSPLDRVGNTIYF. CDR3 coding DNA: TGTGCCAGCAGTCCCCTCGACAGGGTTGGAAACACCATATATTTT.